Following are 28 T cell receptor beta chains from one sample sequenced in a study of CD8 T cells in Susac syndrome. Random hexamers were used to reverse transcribe roughly 0.5 to 1 ug of RNA. TCRdb re-called the immunoSEQ multiplex PCR reads with MiXCR, one entry per CDR3 protein. The sample has some 160,000 distinct CDR3 sequences, around 96% seen once. Sequencing was carried out using CD8+ T cells from PBMCs. The receptors derive from a human donor with multiple sclerosis.

V and J are TRBV27 and TRBJ2-3, with 10 bases matching TRBD2. The CDR3 totals 15 residues. J lost 4 bases, V lost 3 bases, and 4 bases had no gene match. Germline-derived CDR1 and CDR2 are MNHEY and SMNVEV (reference sequence). CDR3 amino acids: CASSFEAGGADTQYF. The CDR3 DNA reads TGTGCCAGCAGTTTTGAAGCGGGAGGGGCAGATACGCAGTATTTT.

This clonotype has only one observation. The chain joins TRBV27 to TRBJ1-5; no firm D call. The CDR3 is 13 residues long. The germline V gene has CDR1 MNHEY and CDR2 SMNVEV (reference sequence). The V end was cut by 8 bases, the J end by 6 bases, with 14 bases between. CDR3: CASGHRLSQPQHF. CDR3 DNA: TGTGCCAGCGGTCACCGACTCAGTCAGCCCCAGCATTTT.

The chain has TRBV27 and TRBJ1-1; no clear D. The V end lost 10 bases, the J end lost 1 base, and 7 bases lay between the germline ends. CDR1 and CDR2 from the germline V gene are MNHEY and SMNVEV (reference sequence). This CDR3 is 11 amino acids long. CDR3 coding DNA: TGTGCCACGGCAACGAACACTGAAGCTTTCTTT. Amino acids: CATATNTEAFF.

The genes are TRBV3-1 and TRBJ1-1, with D possibly TRBD1 on 5 matching bases. Germline V gene data show CDR1 as LGHDT and CDR2 as YNNKEL (reference sequence). The V gene lost 3 bases and the J gene lost 8 bases, with 10 bases spanning the gap. This CDR3 comprises 12 residues. In DNA, the CDR3 is TGTGCCAGCAGCCATGGGGCAATAGAAGCTTTCTTT. It specifies CASSHGAIEAFF.

The chain couples TRBV5-6 to TRBJ2-3, with 10 nucleotides matching TRBD1. CDR1 is SGHDT and CDR2 is YYEEEE in the germline V gene. This CDR3 comprises 17 residues. V was clipped by 2 bases and J by 3 bases; unmatched bases: 9. In DNA form, the CDR3 reads TGTGCCAGCAGCTTCCTCCTCCGGGACAGGGGTACAGATACGCAGTATTTT. Residues: CASSFLLRDRGTDTQYF.

This clonotype occurred once. The V gene is TRBV7-9, the J gene TRBJ2-2; a weak D match, TRBD2 (5 bases). The CDR3 is 13 residues long. Trimming pared 6 bases from V and 1 base from J, leaving 6 bases between. CDR1 is SEHNR and CDR2 is FQNEAQ in the germline V gene (reference sequence). The chain's CDR3 is CASRAVNTGELFF. As DNA, the CDR3 is TGTGCCAGCAGAGCGGTGAACACCGGGGAGCTGTTTTTT.

The rearrangement links TRBV15 to TRBJ2-7; the D gene is possibly TRBD1 (5 bases). V gave up 1 base and J gave up 1 base, with 11 bases separating them. CDR3 length: 15 amino acids. In germline, CDR1 is LNHNV, CDR2 YYDKDF (reference sequence). The chain's CDR3 is CATSRGQSPSYEQYF. CDR3 sequence (DNA): TGTGCCACCAGCAGAGGACAGTCGCCTTCCTACGAGCAGTACTTC.

The CDR3 coding sequence is TGCAGTGCTCGGACAATCTACAATGAGCAGTTCTTC. Protein: CSARTIYNEQFF. The chain has TRBV20-1 and TRBJ2-1; perhaps TRBD1 as D (5 bases). The CDR3 loop spans 12 amino acids. Germline V gene data show CDR1 as DFQATT and CDR2 as SNEGSKA (reference sequence). V was cut by 5 bases and J by 3 bases, with 8 bases left in between.

The chain carries TRBV11-1 and TRBJ2-4, with 7 bases that match TRBD2. Germline CDR1 SGHAT, CDR2 FQDESV (reference sequence). This CDR3 is 23 amino acids long. Losses at the gene ends were 6 bases for V and 1 base for J; bases not matched to a gene: 30. This chain's CDR3 is CASSSHELIRARSPGRAKNIQYF. The CDR3 DNA reads as TGTGCCAGCAGTTCCCATGAACTAATTAGGGCCCGATCACCCGGGAGGGCCAAAAACATTCAGTACTTC.

This chain uses TRBV12-3 or TRBV12-4 with TRBJ2-7, with TRBD2 matching over 11 bases. V lost 5 bases and J lost 2; bases outside the gene matches: 5. CDR3 size: 15 residues. CDR3: CASSHGTSGPYEQYF. DNA of the CDR3: TGTGCCAGCAGTCACGGGACTAGCGGTCCCTACGAGCAGTACTTC.

The rearrangement uses TRBV20-1 and TRBJ2-3; 14 bases map to TRBD2. The CDR3 consists of 16 residues. Germline CDR1 DFQATT, CDR2 SNEGSKA (reference sequence). V shed 1 base and J 4 bases; nucleotides not matched to a gene: 4. The CDR3 is CSARGLAGGEPDTQYF. The CDR3 DNA reads TGCAGTGCTAGAGGACTAGCGGGAGGGGAGCCAGATACGCAGTATTTT.

This clonotype was seen a few times. The CDR3 nucleotides are TGTGCCACAGGGACAGACAGGACTGAAGCTTTCTTT. It codes for CATGTDRTEAFF. V and J are TRBV15 and TRBJ1-1; 7 positions agree with TRBD1. J lost 5 bases, V lost 9 bases, and 6 bases had no gene match. This CDR3 contains 12 residues. Germline V CDR1 and CDR2: LNHNV, YYDKDF (reference sequence).

The CDR3 protein is CASSYGQGADSLETQYF. In DNA, the CDR3 is TGTGCCAGCAGTTACGGGCAGGGGGCCGATAGTCTCGAGACCCAGTACTTC. The rearrangement links TRBV6-5 to TRBJ2-5; 8 bases agree with TRBD1. This CDR3 is built from 17 residues. Looked up from germline, CDR1 is MNHEY and CDR2 is SVGAGI. The junction had 13 bases not matched to a gene; V was cut back by 2 bases and J by 5 bases.

As DNA, the CDR3 is TGTGCCAGCAGACTCCTCACCGATGGGGAGACCCAGTACTTC. Its protein product is CASRLLTDGETQYF. The chain is built from TRBV2 and TRBJ2-5; D is unclear. The germline V gene encodes CDR1 SNHLY and CDR2 FYNNEI. Between the trimmed V and J ends, which lost 6 bases and 5 bases, there was a span of 16 bases. The CDR3 has 14 amino acids.

The gene calls are TRBV30 and TRBJ2-7; tentative D call: TRBD2 (5 bases). The CDR3 consists of 14 residues. V was trimmed by 0 bases and J by 5 bases, leaving 14 bases between them. CDR1 GTSNPN and CDR2 SVGIG come from the germline V gene (reference sequence). The DNA for the CDR3 is TGTGCCTGGAGTGTACGAGACGGAGGAAACGAGCAGTACTTC. Its protein product is CAWSVRDGGNEQYF.

The chain carries TRBV12-3 or TRBV12-4 and TRBJ2-7; D may be TRBD2 (6 bases). Trimming took off 2 bases at V and 4 bases at J, with 15 bases between the two ends. This CDR3 is 15 amino acids long. CDR3 region: CASSLTLGLLYEQYF. The CDR3 nucleotides are TGTGCCAGCAGTTTAACATTGGGACTGTTATACGAGCAGTACTTC.

This clonotype occurred once. This rearrangement joins TRBV27 to TRBJ1-2; D gene unclear. Trimming left V 7 bases short and J 4 bases short, with 10 bases between. The CDR3 has 12 amino acids. CDR1 is MNHEY, CDR2 SMNVEV, per germline (reference sequence). CDR3 in DNA: TGTGCCAGCAATTCCCCAGGCTATGGCTACACCTTC. Its translation is CASNSPGYGYTF.

This clonotype was seen a single time. CDR3 in DNA: TGTGCCAGCAGCGTTAGCGGGAATAATGAGCAGTTCTTC. Its translation: CASSVSGNNEQFF. The chain combines TRBV9 with TRBJ2-1, with 8 bases matching TRBD2. Looked up from germline, CDR1 is SGDLS and CDR2 is YYNGEE. The V gene end was trimmed by 2 bases and the J gene end by 7 bases; junction bases not matched to a gene: 2. This CDR3 spans 13 amino acids.

For the CDR3, the DNA is TGTGCCAGCAGTTTATCGCGGGGATCTCAGCCCCAGCATTTT. Its protein product is CASSLSRGSQPQHF. The chain is built from TRBV27 and TRBJ1-5; no firm D call. The V end lost 0 bases, the J end lost 6 bases, and 9 bases lay between the germline ends. CDR1 and CDR2 (germline): MNHEY, SMNVEV (reference sequence). The CDR3 is 14 amino acids.

This chain uses TRBV7-2 with TRBJ2-3; tentatively, D is TRBD2 (7 bases). Germline V gene lookup returns CDR1 SGHTA and CDR2 FQGNSA. The CDR3 covers 15 residues. V was pared by 0 bases and J by 5 bases, with 12 bases between. Written as DNA, the CDR3 is TGTGCCAGCAGCTTAGCGGGGGGGCGAGAAGATACGCAGTATTTT. Its protein product is CASSLAGGREDTQYF.

This chain joins TRBV7-8 and TRBJ1-2, with 8 bases matching TRBD1. J was trimmed by 2 bases and V by 2 bases; bases with no gene match: 4. Germline CDR1 and CDR2: SGHVS and FQNEAQ. CDR3 length equals 15 residues. The CDR3 DNA reads TGTGCCAGCAGCTTATCCGGACAGGGCAACTATGGCTACACCTTC. This sequence encodes CASSLSGQGNYGYTF.

V gene TRBV28 combines with J gene TRBJ2-7; TRBD2 is a possible D gene (6 bases). Germline lookup yields CDR1 MDHEN and CDR2 SYDVKM. The ends were cut back, 8 bases at V and 3 bases at J, with 23 bases in the middle. The CDR3 sequence is 16 residues long. CDR3 in DNA: TGTGCCAGCCACCCCGTCGGGAGCGGGCTAGACTACGAGCAGTACTTC. Its protein product is CASHPVGSGLDYEQYF.

The gene calls are TRBV28 and TRBJ1-1, with TRBD1 as a possible D gene (6 bases). CDR1 and CDR2 from the germline V gene are MDHEN and SYDVKM. The V and J ends lost 6 bases and 1 base respectively, with 12 bases between them. CDR3 length: 14 amino acids. The CDR3 DNA is TGTGCCAGCAGGTTAGGGGGATGGAACACTGAAGCTTTCTTT. Its translation: CASRLGGWNTEAFF.

The chain couples TRBV7-9 to TRBJ2-7; D perhaps matches TRBD2 (5 bases). The germline V gene encodes CDR1 SEHNR and CDR2 FQNEAQ (reference sequence). V was trimmed by 4 bases and J by 2 bases, leaving 15 bases between them. This CDR3 comprises 15 residues. CDR3 amino acids: CASSSGGFHPYEQYF. In DNA form, the CDR3 reads TGTGCCAGCAGCTCGGGCGGGTTTCACCCCTACGAGCAGTACTTC.

The CDR3 DNA sequence: TGTGCCACGGACCCCACCGGGGAGCTGTTTTTT. Residues: CATDPTGELFF. This sequence joins TRBV30 and TRBJ2-2; no definite D call. Germline V lookup: CDR1 GTSNPN, CDR2 SVGIG (reference sequence). V was trimmed by 8 bases and J by 4 bases, leaving 8 bases between them. This CDR3 region has 11 residues.

DNA for the CDR3: TGTGCCAGCAGCGTAGCCTCGACAGGGACTGAAGCTTTCTTT. Its translation: CASSVASTGTEAFF. The chain links TRBV9 to TRBJ1-1, with TRBD1 matching over 7 bases. With V trimmed by 0 bases and J by 5 bases, 4 bases remained unmatched. CDR1 and CDR2 (germline): SGDLS, YYNGEE. This CDR3 is built from 14 residues.

The chain joins TRBV20-1 to TRBJ2-7, with 8 nucleotides matching TRBD2. J lost 3 bases, V lost 0 bases, and 19 bases had no gene match. Germline V gene data show CDR1 as DFQATT and CDR2 as SNEGSKA (reference sequence). The CDR3 sequence is 19 residues long. The chain's CDR3 is CSARDSSGGRSTTIYEQYF. The CDR3 DNA reads as TGCAGTGCTAGAGATTCCTCGGGCGGGAGGTCAACCACCATCTACGAGCAGTACTTC.

This clonotype appeared a few times. J is TRBJ2-7 and V is TRBV6-2 or TRBV6-3; no clear D. Trimming took 4 bases from V and 3 from J, leaving 7 bases between them. Germline V gives CDR1 MNHEY, CDR2 SVGEGT. The CDR3 spans 12 residues. The chain's CDR3 is CASSWVRYEQYF. The DNA for the CDR3 is TGTGCCAGCAGTTGGGTTCGCTACGAGCAGTACTTC.